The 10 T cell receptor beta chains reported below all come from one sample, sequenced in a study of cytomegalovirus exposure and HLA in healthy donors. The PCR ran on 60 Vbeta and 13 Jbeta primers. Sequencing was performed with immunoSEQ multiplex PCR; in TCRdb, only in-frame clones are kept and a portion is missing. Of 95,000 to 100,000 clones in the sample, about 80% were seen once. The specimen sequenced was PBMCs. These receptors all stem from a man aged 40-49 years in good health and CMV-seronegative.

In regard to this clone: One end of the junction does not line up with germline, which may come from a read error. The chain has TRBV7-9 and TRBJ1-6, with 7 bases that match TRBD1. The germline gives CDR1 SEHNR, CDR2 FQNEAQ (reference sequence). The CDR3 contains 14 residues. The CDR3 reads CSSSLGQNNSPLHF. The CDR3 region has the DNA TGTTCCAGCAGCCTGGGACAGAATAATTCACCCCTCCACTTT.

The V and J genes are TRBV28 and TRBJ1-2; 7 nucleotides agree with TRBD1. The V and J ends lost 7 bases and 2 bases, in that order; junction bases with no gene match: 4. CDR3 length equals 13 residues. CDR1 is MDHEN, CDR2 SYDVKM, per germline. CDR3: CASTLTGNYGYTF. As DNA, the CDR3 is TGTGCCAGCACCCTGACAGGGAACTATGGCTACACCTTC.

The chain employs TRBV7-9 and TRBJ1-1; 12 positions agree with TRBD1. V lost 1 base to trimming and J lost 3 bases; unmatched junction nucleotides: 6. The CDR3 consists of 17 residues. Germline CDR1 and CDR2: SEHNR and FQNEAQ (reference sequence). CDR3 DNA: TGTGCCAGCAGCTTAGGTGAGGGACAGGGGGCGGACACTGAAGCTTTCTTT. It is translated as CASSLGEGQGADTEAFF.

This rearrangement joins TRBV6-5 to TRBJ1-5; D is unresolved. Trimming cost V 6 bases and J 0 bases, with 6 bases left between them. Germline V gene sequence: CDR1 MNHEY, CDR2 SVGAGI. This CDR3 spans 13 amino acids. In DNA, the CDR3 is TGTGCCAGCAGCCAGGATAGCAATCAGCCCCAGCATTTT. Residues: CASSQDSNQPQHF.

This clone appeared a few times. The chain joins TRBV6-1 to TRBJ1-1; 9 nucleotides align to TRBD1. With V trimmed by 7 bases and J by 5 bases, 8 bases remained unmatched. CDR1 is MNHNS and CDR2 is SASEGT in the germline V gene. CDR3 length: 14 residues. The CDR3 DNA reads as TGTGCCAGCATGAGACAGGGGGGTTTGACTGAAGCTTTCTTT. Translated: CASMRQGGLTEAFF.

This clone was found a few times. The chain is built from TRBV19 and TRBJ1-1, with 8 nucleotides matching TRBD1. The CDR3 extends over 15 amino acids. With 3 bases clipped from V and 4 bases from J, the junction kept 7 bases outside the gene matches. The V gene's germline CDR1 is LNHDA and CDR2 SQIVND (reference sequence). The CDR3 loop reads CASSIPGQEVTEAFF. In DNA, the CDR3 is TGTGCCAGTAGTATCCCGGGACAGGAGGTCACTGAAGCTTTCTTT.

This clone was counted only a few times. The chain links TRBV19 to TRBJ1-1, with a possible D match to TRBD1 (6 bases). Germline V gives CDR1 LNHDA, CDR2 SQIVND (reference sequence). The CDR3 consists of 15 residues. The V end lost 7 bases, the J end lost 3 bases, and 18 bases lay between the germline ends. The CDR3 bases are TGTGCCAGTATCAACTACAGGGAGGGGCACACTGAAGCTTTCTTT. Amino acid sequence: CASINYREGHTEAFF.

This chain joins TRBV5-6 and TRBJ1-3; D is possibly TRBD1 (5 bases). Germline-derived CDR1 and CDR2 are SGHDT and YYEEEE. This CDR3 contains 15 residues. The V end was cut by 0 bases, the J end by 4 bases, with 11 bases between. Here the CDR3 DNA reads TGTGCCAGCAGCTTGGGGGGGGTGCCCGGAAACACCATATATTTT. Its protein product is CASSLGGVPGNTIYF.

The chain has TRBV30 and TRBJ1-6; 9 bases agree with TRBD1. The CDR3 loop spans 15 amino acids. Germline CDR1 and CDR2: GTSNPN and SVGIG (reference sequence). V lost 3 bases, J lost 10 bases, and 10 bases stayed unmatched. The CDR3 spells CAWSWTGAQVSPLHF. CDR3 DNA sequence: TGTGCCTGGAGCTGGACAGGGGCGCAGGTGTCACCCCTCCACTTT. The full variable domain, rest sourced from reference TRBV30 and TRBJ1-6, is SQTIHQWPATLVQPVGSPLSLECTVEGTSNPNLYWYRQAAGRGLQLLFYSVGIGQISSEVPQNLSASRPQDRQFILSSKKLLLSDSGFYLCAWSWTGAQVSPLHFGNGTRLTVT.

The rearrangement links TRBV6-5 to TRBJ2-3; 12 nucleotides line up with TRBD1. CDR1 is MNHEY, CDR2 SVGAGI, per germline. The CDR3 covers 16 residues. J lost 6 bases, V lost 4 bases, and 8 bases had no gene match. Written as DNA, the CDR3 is TGTGCCAGCAGTTCCCCCGGGACAGGGGGCAGGGATACGCAGTATTTT. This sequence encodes CASSSPGTGGRDTQYF.